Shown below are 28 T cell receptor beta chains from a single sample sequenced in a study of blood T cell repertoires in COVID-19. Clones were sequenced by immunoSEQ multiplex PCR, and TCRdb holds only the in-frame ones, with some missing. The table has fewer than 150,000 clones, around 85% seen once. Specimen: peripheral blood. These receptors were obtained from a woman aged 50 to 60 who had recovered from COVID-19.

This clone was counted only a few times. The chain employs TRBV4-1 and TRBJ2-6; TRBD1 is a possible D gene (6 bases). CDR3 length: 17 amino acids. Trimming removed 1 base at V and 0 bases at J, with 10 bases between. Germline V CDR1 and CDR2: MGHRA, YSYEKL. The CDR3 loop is CASSQGTVYSGANVLTF. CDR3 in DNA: TGCGCCAGCAGCCAAGGGACAGTATACTCTGGGGCCAACGTCCTGACTTTC.

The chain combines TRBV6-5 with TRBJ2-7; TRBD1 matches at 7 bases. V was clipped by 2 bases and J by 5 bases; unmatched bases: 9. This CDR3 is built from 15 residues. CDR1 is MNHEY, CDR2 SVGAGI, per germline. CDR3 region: CASSYDRVLSHEQYF. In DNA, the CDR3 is TGTGCCAGCAGTTACGACAGGGTCCTTTCTCACGAGCAGTACTTC.

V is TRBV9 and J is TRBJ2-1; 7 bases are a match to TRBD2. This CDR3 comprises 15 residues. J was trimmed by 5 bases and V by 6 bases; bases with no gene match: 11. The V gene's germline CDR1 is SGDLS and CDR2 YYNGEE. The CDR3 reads CASNSGTTSDNEQFF. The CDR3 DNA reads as TGTGCCAGCAATTCCGGGACTACATCGGACAATGAGCAGTTCTTC.

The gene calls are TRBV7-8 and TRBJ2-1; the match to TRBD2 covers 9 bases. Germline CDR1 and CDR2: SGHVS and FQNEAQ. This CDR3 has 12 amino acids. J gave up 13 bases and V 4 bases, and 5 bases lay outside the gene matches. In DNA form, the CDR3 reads TGTGCCAGCAGCTCCGAGGGACTAGCTCAGTTCTTC. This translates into CASSSEGLAQFF.

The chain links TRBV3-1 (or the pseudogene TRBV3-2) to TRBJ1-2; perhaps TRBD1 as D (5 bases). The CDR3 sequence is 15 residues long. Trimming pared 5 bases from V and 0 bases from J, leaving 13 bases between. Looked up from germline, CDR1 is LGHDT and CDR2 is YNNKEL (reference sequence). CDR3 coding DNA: TGTGCCAGCAGCATGACCGGGGGAGCTAACTATGGCTACACCTTC. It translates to CASSMTGGANYGYTF.

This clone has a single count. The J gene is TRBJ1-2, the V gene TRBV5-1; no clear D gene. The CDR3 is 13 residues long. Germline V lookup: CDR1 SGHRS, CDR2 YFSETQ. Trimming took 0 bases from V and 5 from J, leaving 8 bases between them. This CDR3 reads CASSLGGFYGYTF. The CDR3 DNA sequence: TGCGCCAGCAGCTTGGGAGGTTTTTATGGCTACACCTTC.

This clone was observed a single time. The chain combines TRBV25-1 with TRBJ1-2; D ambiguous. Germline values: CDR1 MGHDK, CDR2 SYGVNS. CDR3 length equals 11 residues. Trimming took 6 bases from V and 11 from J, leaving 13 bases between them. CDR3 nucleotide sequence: TGTGCCAGCAGCTTATCCGGGTCTTACACCTTC. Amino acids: CASSLSGSYTF.

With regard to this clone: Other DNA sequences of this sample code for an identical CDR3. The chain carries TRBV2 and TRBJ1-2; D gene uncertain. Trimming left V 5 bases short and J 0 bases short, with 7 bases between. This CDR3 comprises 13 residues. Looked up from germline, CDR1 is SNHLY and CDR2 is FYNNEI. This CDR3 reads CASSQSPNYGYTF. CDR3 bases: TGTGCCAGCAGTCAGTCTCCTAACTATGGCTACACCTTC.

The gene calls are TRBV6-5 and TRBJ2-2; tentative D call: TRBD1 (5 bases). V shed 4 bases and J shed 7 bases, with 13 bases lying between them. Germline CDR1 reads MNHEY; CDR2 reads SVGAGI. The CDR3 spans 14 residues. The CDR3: CASSSQVSGGELFF. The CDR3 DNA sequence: TGTGCCAGCAGTTCACAGGTTTCTGGCGGGGAGCTGTTTTTT.

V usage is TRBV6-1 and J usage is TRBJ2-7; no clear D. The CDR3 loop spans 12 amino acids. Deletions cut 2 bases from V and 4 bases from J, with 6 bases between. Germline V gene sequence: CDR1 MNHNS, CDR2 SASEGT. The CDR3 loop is CASSESKYEQYF. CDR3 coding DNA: TGTGCCAGCAGTGAAAGCAAATACGAGCAGTACTTC.

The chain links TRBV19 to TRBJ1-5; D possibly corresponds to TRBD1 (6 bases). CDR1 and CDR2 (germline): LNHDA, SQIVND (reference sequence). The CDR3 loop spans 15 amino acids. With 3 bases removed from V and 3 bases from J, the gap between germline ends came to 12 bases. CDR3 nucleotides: TGTGCCAGTAGTATCGGACAGCTCCTCAATCAGCCCCAGCATTTT. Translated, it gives CASSIGQLLNQPQHF.

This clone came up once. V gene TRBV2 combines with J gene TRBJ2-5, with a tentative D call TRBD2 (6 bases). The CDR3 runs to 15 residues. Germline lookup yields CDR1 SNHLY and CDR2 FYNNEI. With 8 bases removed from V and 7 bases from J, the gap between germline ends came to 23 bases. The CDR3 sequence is CASSGVRSGGGTQYF. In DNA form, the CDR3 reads TGTGCCAGCTCGGGGGTGAGATCCGGTGGTGGGACCCAGTACTTC.

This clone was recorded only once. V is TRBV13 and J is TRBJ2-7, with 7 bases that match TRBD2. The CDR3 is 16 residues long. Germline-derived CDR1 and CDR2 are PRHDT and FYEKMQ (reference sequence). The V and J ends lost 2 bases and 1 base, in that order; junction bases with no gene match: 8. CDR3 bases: TGTGCCAGCAGCTTAACCCGGGAGGCCGCTTCCTACGAGCAGTACTTC. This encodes CASSLTREAASYEQYF.

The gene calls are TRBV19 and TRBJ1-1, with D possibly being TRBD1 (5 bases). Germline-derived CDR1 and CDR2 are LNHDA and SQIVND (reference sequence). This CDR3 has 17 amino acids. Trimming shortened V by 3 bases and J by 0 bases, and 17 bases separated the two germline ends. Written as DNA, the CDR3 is TGTGCCAGTAGTATGTGGATGGGGGGTCGGGTGAACACTGAAGCTTTCTTT. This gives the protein CASSMWMGGRVNTEAFF.

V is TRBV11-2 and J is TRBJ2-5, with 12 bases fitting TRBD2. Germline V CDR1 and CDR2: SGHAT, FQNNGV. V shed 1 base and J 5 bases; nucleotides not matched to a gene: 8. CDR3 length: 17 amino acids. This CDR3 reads CASSLGRLAGVRETQYF. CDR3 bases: TGTGCCAGCAGCTTAGGGCGACTAGCGGGAGTGAGGGAGACCCAGTACTTC.

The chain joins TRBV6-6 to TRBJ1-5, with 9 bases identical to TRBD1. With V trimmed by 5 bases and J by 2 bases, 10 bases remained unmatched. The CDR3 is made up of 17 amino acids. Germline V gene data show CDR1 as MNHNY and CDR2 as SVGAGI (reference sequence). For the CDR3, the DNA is TGTGCCAGCAGTCCAGGACAGGGGATGACGGGCAATCAGCCCCAGCATTTT. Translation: CASSPGQGMTGNQPQHF.

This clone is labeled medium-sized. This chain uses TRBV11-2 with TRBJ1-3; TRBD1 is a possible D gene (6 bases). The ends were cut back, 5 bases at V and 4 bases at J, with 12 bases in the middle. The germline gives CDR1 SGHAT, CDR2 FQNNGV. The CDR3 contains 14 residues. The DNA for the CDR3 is TGTGCCAGCAGCCCCGGGACACACGGAAACACCATATATTTT. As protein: CASSPGTHGNTIYF.

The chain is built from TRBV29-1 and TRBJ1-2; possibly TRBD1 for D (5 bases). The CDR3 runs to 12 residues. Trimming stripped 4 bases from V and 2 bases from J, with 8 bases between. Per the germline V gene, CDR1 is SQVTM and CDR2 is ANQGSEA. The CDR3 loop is CSVVAGNYGYTF. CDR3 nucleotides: TGCAGCGTTGTGGCAGGGAACTATGGCTACACCTTC.

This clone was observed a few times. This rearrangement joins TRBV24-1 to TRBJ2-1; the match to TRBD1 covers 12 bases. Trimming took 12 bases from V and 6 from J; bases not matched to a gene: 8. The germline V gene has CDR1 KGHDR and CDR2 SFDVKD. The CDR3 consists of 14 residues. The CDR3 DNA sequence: TGTGCCCCCCCGGGACAGGGGGCGGTCAATGAGCAGTTCTTC. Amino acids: CAPPGQGAVNEQFF.

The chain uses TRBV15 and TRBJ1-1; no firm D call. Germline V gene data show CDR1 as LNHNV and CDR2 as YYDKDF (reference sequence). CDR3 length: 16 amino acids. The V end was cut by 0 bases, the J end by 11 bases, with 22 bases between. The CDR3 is CATSRDLFVGSNWAFF. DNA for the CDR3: TGTGCCACCAGCAGAGATTTATTCGTTGGCAGTAATTGGGCTTTCTTT.

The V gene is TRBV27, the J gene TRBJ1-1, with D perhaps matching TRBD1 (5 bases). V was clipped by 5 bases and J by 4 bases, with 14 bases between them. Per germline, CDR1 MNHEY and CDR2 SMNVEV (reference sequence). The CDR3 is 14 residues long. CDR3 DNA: TGTGCCAGCAGTCGGAGTGGCAGGGTCACTGAAGCTTTCTTT. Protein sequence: CASSRSGRVTEAFF.

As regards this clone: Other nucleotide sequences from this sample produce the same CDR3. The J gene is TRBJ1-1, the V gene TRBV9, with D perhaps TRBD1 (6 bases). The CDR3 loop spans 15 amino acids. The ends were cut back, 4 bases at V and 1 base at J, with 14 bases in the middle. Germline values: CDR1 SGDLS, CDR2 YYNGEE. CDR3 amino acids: CASSPRGGANTEAFF. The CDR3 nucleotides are TGTGCCAGCAGCCCAAGAGGGGGAGCGAACACTGAAGCTTTCTTT.

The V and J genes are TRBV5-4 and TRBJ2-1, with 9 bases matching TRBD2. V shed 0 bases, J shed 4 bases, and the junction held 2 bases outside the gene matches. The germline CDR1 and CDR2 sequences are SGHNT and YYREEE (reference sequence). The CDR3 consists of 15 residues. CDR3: CASSLGGGAYNEQFF. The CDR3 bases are TGTGCCAGCAGCTTGGGCGGGGGGGCGTACAATGAGCAGTTCTTC.

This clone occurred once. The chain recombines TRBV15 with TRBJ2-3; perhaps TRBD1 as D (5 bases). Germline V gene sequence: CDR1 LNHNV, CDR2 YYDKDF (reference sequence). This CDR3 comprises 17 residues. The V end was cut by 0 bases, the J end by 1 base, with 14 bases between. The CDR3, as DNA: TGTGCCACCAGCAGAGATAAAGGGGTTATCGGCACAGATACGCAGTATTTT. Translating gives CATSRDKGVIGTDTQYF.

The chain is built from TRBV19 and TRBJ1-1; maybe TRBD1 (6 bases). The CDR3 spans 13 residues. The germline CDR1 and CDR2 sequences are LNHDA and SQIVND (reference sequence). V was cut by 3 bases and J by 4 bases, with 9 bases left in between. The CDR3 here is CASSMARGTEAFF. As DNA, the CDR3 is TGTGCCAGTAGTATGGCCAGGGGCACTGAAGCTTTCTTT.

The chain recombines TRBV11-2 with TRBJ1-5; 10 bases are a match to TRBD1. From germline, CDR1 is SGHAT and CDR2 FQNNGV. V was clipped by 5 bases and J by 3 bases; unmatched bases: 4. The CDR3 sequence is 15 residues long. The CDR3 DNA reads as TGTGCCAGCAGCCCCGGGACAGGGGTCAATCAGCCCCAGCATTTT. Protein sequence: CASSPGTGVNQPQHF.

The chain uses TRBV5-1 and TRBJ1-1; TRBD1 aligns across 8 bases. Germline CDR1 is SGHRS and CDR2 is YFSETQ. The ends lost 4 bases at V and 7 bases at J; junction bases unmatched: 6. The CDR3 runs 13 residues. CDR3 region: CASSGQGRDEAFF. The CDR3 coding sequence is TGCGCCAGCAGCGGACAGGGTCGGGATGAAGCTTTCTTT.

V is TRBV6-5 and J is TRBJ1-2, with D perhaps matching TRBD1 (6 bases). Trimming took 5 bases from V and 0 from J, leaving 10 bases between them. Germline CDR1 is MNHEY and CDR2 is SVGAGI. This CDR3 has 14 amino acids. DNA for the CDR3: TGTGCCAGCAGTCTACACAGGGCTAACTATGGCTACACCTTC. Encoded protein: CASSLHRANYGYTF.